These 16 T cell receptor beta chains originate from one sample sequenced in a study of cytomegalovirus exposure and HLA in healthy donors. The PCR ran on 60 Vbeta and 13 Jbeta primers. Assay used: immunoSEQ multiplex PCR; TCRdb lists only in-frame clones, some missing. The sample lists 55,000 to 90,000 clones; around three quarters were seen once. Sequencing was done on a sample of PBMCs. The receptors come from a man aged 45 to 65 in good health and CMV-seronegative.

V and J are TRBV5-1 and TRBJ2-1; D might be TRBD1 (5 bases). Germline-derived CDR1 and CDR2 are SGHRS and YFSETQ. CDR3 length: 17 residues. Trimming took off 0 bases at V and 0 bases at J, with 13 bases between the two ends. CDR3 in amino acids: CASSLVAGQSSYNEQFF. CDR3 sequence (DNA): TGCGCCAGCAGCTTGGTAGCCGGACAAAGCTCCTACAATGAGCAGTTCTTC.

The V call is TRBV2, the J call TRBJ2-6; D unresolved. This CDR3 is 16 amino acids long. Germline V gene lookup returns CDR1 SNHLY and CDR2 FYNNEI. V lost 11 bases, J lost 0 bases, and 17 bases lay in between. CDR3 in amino acids: CARAVGALSGANVLTF. CDR3 DNA: TGTGCCCGAGCAGTGGGCGCCCTCTCTGGGGCCAACGTCCTGACTTTC.

V usage is TRBV19 and J usage is TRBJ2-3; D possibly corresponds to TRBD1 (6 bases). Trimming cost V 5 bases and J 0 bases, with 12 bases left between them. The germline V gene has CDR1 LNHDA and CDR2 SQIVND (reference sequence). The CDR3 runs to 15 residues. CDR3 DNA sequence: TGTGCCAGTAGTGTCGGGACAACTAGCACAGATACGCAGTATTTT. Its translation is CASSVGTTSTDTQYF. The full variable domain, rest sourced from reference TRBV19 and TRBJ2-3, is DGGITQSPKYLFRKEGQNVTLSCEQNLNHDAMYWYRQDPGQGLRLIYYSQIVNDFQKGDIAEGYSVSREKKESFPLTVTSAQKNPTAFYLCASSVGTTSTDTQYFGPGTRLTVL.

This chain connects TRBV7-8 to TRBJ2-3, with a tentative D call TRBD1 (6 bases). The CDR3 covers 16 residues. Germline lookup yields CDR1 SGHVS and CDR2 FQNEAQ. Deletions cut 4 bases from V and 0 bases from J, with 14 bases between. The DNA for the CDR3 is TGTGCCAGCAGCTCGAGACGGGACACCAGCACAGATACGCAGTATTTT. It yields the protein CASSSRRDTSTDTQYF.

This chain links TRBV7-3 with TRBJ1-6, with unresolved D. Germline lookup yields CDR1 SGHTA and CDR2 FQGTGA. Trimming took 5 bases from V and 9 from J, leaving 17 bases between them. CDR3 size: 15 residues. CDR3 in DNA: TGTGCCAGCAGCCTGACGGCCGGAGTCGGTTCACCCCTCCACTTT. This sequence encodes CASSLTAGVGSPLHF.

The count of this clone is one. This chain links TRBV12-5 with TRBJ1-1, with 7 bases that match TRBD1. Trimming removed 5 bases from V and 4 bases from J; junction bases left unmatched: 10. The CDR3 runs to 15 residues. CDR1 LGHNT and CDR2 FRNRAP come from the germline V gene. This CDR3 reads CASGLNRGGGTEAFF. The DNA of the CDR3 is TGTGCTAGTGGTCTTAACAGGGGAGGTGGCACTGAAGCTTTCTTT.

The chain combines TRBV14 with TRBJ1-1; D may be TRBD1 (5 bases). Germline-derived CDR1 and CDR2 are SGHDN and FVKESK. The V end was cut by 4 bases, the J end by 1 base, with 10 bases between. CDR3 size: 14 residues. In DNA, the CDR3 is TGTGCCAGCAGCCCTCCGGGGGGGAACACTGAAGCTTTCTTT. This translates into CASSPPGGNTEAFF.

The CDR3 bases are TGTGCCAGCAGTTTACTCCCCCGCACAGAAGCTTTCTTT. Its translation: CASSLLPRTEAFF. This chain connects TRBV28 to TRBJ1-1; D unresolved. V lost 2 bases and J lost 8, with 12 bases in between. The CDR3 loop spans 13 amino acids. Germline CDR1 is MDHEN and CDR2 is SYDVKM.

This clone was found a few times. The rearrangement joins TRBV5-4 to TRBJ2-2; 7 positions match TRBD1. Trimming took 4 bases from V and 4 from J; bases not matched to a gene: 7. CDR3 size: 15 residues. The germline V gene has CDR1 SGHNT and CDR2 YYREEE (reference sequence). CDR3 in DNA: TGTGCCAGCAGCCGGGACAGCGTGCCCACCGGGGAGCTGTTTTTT. Protein sequence: CASSRDSVPTGELFF. The full variable domain, rest sourced from reference TRBV5-4 and TRBJ2-2, is ETGVTQSPTHLIKTRGQQVTLRCSSQSGHNTVSWYQQALGQGPQFIFQYYREEENGRGNFPPRFSGLQFPNYSSELNVNALELDDSALYLCASSRDSVPTGELFFGEGSRLTVL.

This clone was detected once. The chain couples TRBV7-2 to TRBJ2-1, with 11 positions matching TRBD2. This CDR3 has 15 amino acids. The V gene end was trimmed by 6 bases and the J gene end by 9 bases; junction bases not matched to a gene: 10. The V gene's germline CDR1 is SGHTA and CDR2 FQGNSA. CDR3 in amino acids: CASRFSGGAGGEQFF. CDR3 bases: TGTGCCAGCAGATTTAGCGGGGGGGCCGGAGGTGAGCAGTTCTTC.

The chain has TRBV9 and TRBJ1-1; D not resolved. In germline, CDR1 is SGDLS, CDR2 YYNGEE. The CDR3 length is 15 residues. V was trimmed by 4 bases and J by 4 bases, leaving 17 bases between them. CDR3 sequence: CASSFLGGGGTEAFF. As DNA, the CDR3 is TGTGCCAGCAGCTTTCTCGGTGGAGGCGGCACTGAAGCTTTCTTT.

V is TRBV6-5 and J is TRBJ2-7, with 10 bases that match TRBD1. The V gene's germline CDR1 is MNHEY and CDR2 SVGAGI. The CDR3 sequence is 15 residues long. V lost 0 bases to trimming and J lost 3 bases; unmatched junction nucleotides: 2. CDR3 sequence reads: CASSYSGTGVYEQYF. The CDR3 DNA follows: TGTGCCAGCAGTTACTCGGGGACAGGGGTCTACGAGCAGTACTTC.

This chain links TRBV11-3 with TRBJ2-1; 9 positions match TRBD2. Germline V gene lookup returns CDR1 SGHNT and CDR2 YENEEA. V lost 5 bases, J lost 9 bases, and 17 bases stayed unmatched. The CDR3 has 17 amino acids. The CDR3 region is CASSTQRSREGDGEQFF. Written as DNA, the CDR3 is TGTGCCAGCAGCACCCAAAGGTCGCGGGAGGGCGATGGTGAGCAGTTCTTC.

This clone appeared a few times. The rearrangement links TRBV6-4 to TRBJ2-1; TRBD2 matches 15 bases. This CDR3 has 17 amino acids. V shed 8 bases and J 7 bases; nucleotides not matched to a gene: 12. Germline assignment: CDR1 MRHNA and CDR2 SNTAGT. In DNA form, the CDR3 reads TGTGCCAGCCGCCTGGGGACTAGCGGGGGGCGCGAAAATGAGCAGTTCTTC. Translating gives CASRLGTSGGRENEQFF.

This chain connects TRBV19 to TRBJ2-3; the match to TRBD1 covers 10 bases. The CDR3 length is 19 residues. In germline, CDR1 is LNHDA, CDR2 SQIVND (reference sequence). V shed 5 bases and J 0 bases; nucleotides not matched to a gene: 14. In DNA form, the CDR3 reads TGTGCCAGTAGTCTGCGATCCGGGACAGGGGCCTCTAGCACAGATACGCAGTATTTT. This codes for CASSLRSGTGASSTDTQYF.

CDR3 amino acids: CASSLGGQNQETQYF. In DNA form, the CDR3 reads TGTGCCAGCAGCTTGGGAGGGCAGAACCAAGAGACCCAGTACTTC. The V and J genes are TRBV5-4 and TRBJ2-5, with a possible D match to TRBD2 (5 bases). Germline-derived CDR1 and CDR2 are SGHNT and YYREEE (reference sequence). This CDR3 contains 15 residues. V was clipped by 0 bases and J by 0 bases, with 9 bases between them.